Each of the 24 T cell receptor beta chains below was sequenced from the same sample in a study of CD8 T cells in ankylosing spondylitis. General study results and limits: Apparently characteristic of ankylosing spondylitis blood was a TCR beta motif (under ten highly homologous variants).

TCRdb re-derived calls from the 5' RACE reads in MiXCR, one entry per CDR3 protein. The sample shows around 480,000 distinct CDR3 sequences, roughly a sixth of them seen only once. These receptors lack a known antigen. Sample: blood, either unsorted or a sorted T cell fraction (not recorded which). The receptors originated from a male donor with ankylosing spondylitis.

The chain uses TRBV24-1 and TRBJ2-3; D gene unclear. The CDR3 covers 16 residues. V lost 3 bases, J lost 2 bases, and 14 bases lay in between. Germline V gene sequence: CDR1 KGHDR, CDR2 SFDVKD. DNA of the CDR3: TGTGCCACCAGTGATAGTGGCGGAACAATCACAGATACGCAGTATTTT. Protein: CATSDSGGTITDTQYF.

This clonotype was counted a few times. The V gene is TRBV18, the J gene TRBJ2-7; 9 bases match TRBD1. The CDR3 is 15 amino acids. Looked up from germline, CDR1 is KGHSH and CDR2 is LQKENI. J gave up 6 bases and V 0 bases, and 6 bases lay outside the gene matches. Here the CDR3 reads CASSPPGQGKGEQYF. The CDR3 coding sequence is TGTGCCAGCTCACCACCGGGACAGGGAAAGGGCGAGCAGTACTTC.

This clonotype was detected only once. This rearrangement joins TRBV10-3 to TRBJ1-2; 10 bases are a match to TRBD1. Germline loops: CDR1 ENHRY, CDR2 SYGVKD. The CDR3 spans 17 residues. J lost 0 bases, V lost 2 bases, and 6 bases had no gene match. The CDR3 region is CAISEGDRGLANYGYTF. Here the CDR3 DNA reads TGTGCCATCAGTGAGGGGGACAGGGGTCTAGCTAACTATGGCTACACCTTC.

In this sample, this clonotype turned up a few times. The chain joins TRBV5-1 to TRBJ2-1, with D uncertain. The germline CDR1 and CDR2 sequences are SGHRS and YFSETQ. This CDR3 is built from 17 residues. The V gene lost 6 bases and the J gene lost 0 bases, with 19 bases spanning the gap. The CDR3 nucleotides are TGCGCCAGCAACCTGGCCACAGAGCCAAACTCCTACAATGAGCAGTTCTTC. It is translated as CASNLATEPNSYNEQFF.

This clonotype was counted a few times. The chain carries TRBV11-2 and TRBJ2-1; D gene uncertain. Germline V gives CDR1 SGHAT, CDR2 FQNNGV. The ends were cut back, 5 bases at V and 5 bases at J, with 28 bases in the middle. This CDR3 region has 19 residues. The CDR3 bases are TGTGCCAGCAGCCCCCGGGTCTACGCAAACTCAGACCGGAACAATGAGCAGTTCTTC. Its translation: CASSPRVYANSDRNNEQFF.

A remark on this clonotype: A much bigger clone sits one base away, suggesting this may be a read error. The V call is TRBV7-2, the J call TRBJ2-5; D not certain. The CDR3 consists of 14 residues. Germline loops: CDR1 SGHTA, CDR2 FQGNSA. The V end lost 5 bases, the J end lost 0 bases, and 10 bases lay between the germline ends. For the CDR3, the DNA is TGTGCCAGCAGCGTAGTTCGATACCAAGAGACCCAGTACTTC. It encodes CASSVVRYQETQYF.

This clonotype came up a few times. V and J are TRBV20-1 and TRBJ2-3; D is possibly TRBD1 or TRBD2 (6 bases each). Germline values: CDR1 DFQATT, CDR2 SNEGSKA (reference sequence). Trimming pared 8 bases from V and 7 bases from J, leaving 19 bases between. CDR3 length equals 13 residues. This CDR3 is CSKRGAGPNTQYF. DNA of the CDR3: TGCAGTAAAAGGGGGGCGGGCCCAAATACGCAGTATTTT.

This chain joins TRBV12-3 or TRBV12-4 and TRBJ2-4, with D possibly TRBD2 on 6 matching bases. Trimming took 5 bases from V and 2 from J, leaving 10 bases between them. This CDR3 spans 14 amino acids. CDR3 amino acids: CASSMTRTKNIQYF. CDR3 nucleotide sequence: TGTGCCAGCAGTATGACTAGGACCAAAAACATTCAGTACTTC.

The chain has TRBV20-1 and TRBJ2-5, with 8 bases fitting TRBD2. V was pared by 8 bases and J by 1 base, with 6 bases of the junction left unmatched. This CDR3 region has 13 residues. Germline V gives CDR1 DFQATT, CDR2 SNEGSKA (reference sequence). Here the CDR3 reads CSYPSGSQETQYF. The CDR3 nucleotides read TGCAGTTATCCTAGCGGGTCCCAAGAGACCCAGTACTTC.

The V gene is TRBV20-1, the J gene TRBJ2-5, with D possibly being TRBD2 (6 bases). Germline V gives CDR1 DFQATT, CDR2 SNEGSKA (reference sequence). V was clipped by 4 bases and J by 8 bases, with 11 bases between them. The CDR3 is 11 residues long. CDR3 nucleotides: TGCAGTGCTACCCCGCGGGGTACCCAGTACTTC. Amino acids: CSATPRGTQYF.

This clonotype was counted only a few times. This rearrangement joins TRBV20-1 to TRBJ1-2; D might be TRBD1 (5 bases). The germline V gene encodes CDR1 DFQATT and CDR2 SNEGSKA (reference sequence). The CDR3 is 13 residues long. Trimming stripped 1 base from V and 6 bases from J, with 12 bases between. This chain's CDR3 is CSARGGVLHGYTF. For the CDR3, the DNA is TGCAGTGCTAGAGGAGGGGTGCTGCATGGCTACACCTTC.

This clonotype was seen at least ten times. The chain carries TRBV24-1 and TRBJ2-7, with a weak D call TRBD1 (5 bases). This CDR3 spans 14 amino acids. Trimming removed 4 bases from V and 1 base from J, with 10 bases in between. Germline lookup yields CDR1 KGHDR and CDR2 SFDVKD. DNA for the CDR3: TGTGCCACCAGTGACCGCGACAGATCCTACGAGCAGTACTTC. Amino acids: CATSDRDRSYEQYF.

V usage is TRBV7-8 and J usage is TRBJ2-3; 11 nucleotides match TRBD2. After removal of 5 bases from V and 1 base from J, the junction contained 11 bases not matched to a gene. Germline CDR1 SGHVS, CDR2 FQNEAQ. This CDR3 is 18 amino acids long. CDR3 nucleotide sequence: TGTGCCAGCAGCAAGACGACAGGGGGACTAGCGGGCACAGATACGCAGTATTTT. Its protein product is CASSKTTGGLAGTDTQYF.

The V gene is TRBV30, the J gene TRBJ2-7; 9 bases are a match to TRBD1. Germline values: CDR1 GTSNPN, CDR2 SVGIG (reference sequence). Trimming took 0 bases from V and 6 from J; bases not matched to a gene: 12. There are 16 residues in the CDR3. The CDR3 DNA is TGTGCCTGGAGTGTAAGGGGACAGGGAAGACTACGCGAGCAGTACTTC. This translates into CAWSVRGQGRLREQYF.

This chain joins TRBV5-1 and TRBJ2-7, with 11 bases lining up with TRBD1. V gave up 0 bases and J gave up 7 bases; unmatched junction bases: 9. Germline CDR1 reads SGHRS; CDR2 reads YFSETQ. The CDR3 runs 16 residues. The CDR3 coding sequence is TGCGCCAGCAGCTTGGTCCCGGGACAGGGGGAGAGGGAGCAGTACTTC. This gives the protein CASSLVPGQGEREQYF.

This clonotype came up a few times. This chain connects TRBV4-2 to TRBJ2-3, with TRBD1 matching 9 bases. Germline V lookup: CDR1 LGHNA, CDR2 YNFKEQ. V gave up 3 bases and J gave up 3 bases; unmatched junction bases: 7. The CDR3 spans 16 residues. CDR3 sequence reads: CASSQTRDRVTDTQYF. The DNA of the CDR3 is TGTGCCAGCAGCCAGACAAGGGACAGGGTGACAGATACGCAGTATTTT.

The J gene is TRBJ1-1, the V gene TRBV7-8; tentatively, D is TRBD1 (6 bases). Trimming stripped 7 bases from V and 7 bases from J, with 16 bases between. The CDR3 is 13 amino acids. CDR1 is SGHVS and CDR2 is FQNEAQ in the germline V gene. The CDR3 DNA reads as TGTGCCAGCACCCTAGGGGGGGGACGTGAAGCTTTCTTT. It is translated as CASTLGGGREAFF.

The rearrangement joins TRBV11-2 to TRBJ2-7, with TRBD1 matching over 7 bases. With 2 bases clipped from V and 2 bases from J, the junction kept 12 bases outside the gene matches. This CDR3 has 17 residues. Germline-derived CDR1 and CDR2 are SGHAT and FQNNGV. CDR3 DNA: TGTGCCAGCAGCTTATATGCCCCCACAGGGGATACCTACGAGCAGTACTTC. It specifies CASSLYAPTGDTYEQYF.

This chain links TRBV20-1 with TRBJ2-2; 7 nucleotides agree with TRBD2. The CDR3 totals 15 residues. Germline V gene data show CDR1 as DFQATT and CDR2 as SNEGSKA (reference sequence). With V trimmed by 3 bases and J by 1 base, 5 bases remained unmatched. CDR3 nucleotide sequence: TGCAGTGCTAGCTCTAGCGGATTGAACACCGGGGAGCTGTTTTTT. Translated: CSASSSGLNTGELFF.

The J gene is TRBJ1-3, the V gene TRBV28, with TRBD1 matching over 7 bases. V lost 6 bases and J lost 2; bases outside the gene matches: 7. This CDR3 is 15 amino acids long. CDR1 MDHEN and CDR2 SYDVKM come from the germline V gene. The chain's CDR3 is CASRSQGMAGNTIYF. In DNA form, the CDR3 reads TGTGCCAGCAGATCACAGGGGATGGCTGGAAACACCATATATTTT.

The gene calls are TRBV11-1 and TRBJ2-1, with TRBD2 matching 9 bases. Germline V lookup: CDR1 SGHAT, CDR2 FQDESV (reference sequence). J lost 1 base, V lost 5 bases, and 12 bases had no gene match. This CDR3 spans 18 amino acids. CDR3 protein: CASSAQGGRVPSYNEQFF. The CDR3 DNA is TGTGCCAGCAGCGCCCAAGGCGGGAGGGTTCCATCCTACAATGAGCAGTTCTTC.

This clonotype was detected a few times. The chain employs TRBV20-1 and TRBJ2-3; 10 bases are shared with TRBD2. With 3 bases clipped from V and 6 bases from J, the junction kept 12 bases outside the gene matches. The CDR3 has 16 amino acids. The V gene's germline CDR1 is DFQATT and CDR2 SNEGSKA (reference sequence). CDR3 sequence reads: CSARSPSGRALDTQYF. CDR3 nucleotide sequence: TGCAGTGCTAGGTCCCCAAGCGGGAGGGCCCTGGATACGCAGTATTTT.

This sequence joins TRBV5-1 and TRBJ1-2; D call uncertain. Looked up from germline, CDR1 is SGHRS and CDR2 is YFSETQ. V dropped 4 bases and J dropped 3 bases, with 13 bases sitting between them. The CDR3 covers 14 residues. The chain's CDR3 is CASSPKREDYGYTF. CDR3 nucleotide sequence: TGCGCCAGCAGCCCGAAGAGGGAAGACTATGGCTACACCTTC.

This sequence joins TRBV6-1 and TRBJ1-4; the match to TRBD1 covers 9 bases. Germline V gene data show CDR1 as MNHNS and CDR2 as SASEGT. The CDR3 has 14 residues. J lost 10 bases, V lost 2 bases, and 5 bases had no gene match. The CDR3, as DNA: TGTGCCAGCAGTGAATCCGGGACAGGGTTAAAACTGTTTTTT. Residues: CASSESGTGLKLFF.